The clone carrying this T cell receptor (beta chain) occurred once. Antigen: not known. This sample was taken from a study of cytomegalovirus exposure and HLA in healthy donors. Study details: Unique TCRs from HLA-typed donors, 75 million to 100 million of them, were held in an early data release. Clustering assigned around 77% of the approximately 390 genotyped donors to the Caucasian-associated ancestry cluster.

PCR involved 60 Vbeta and 13 Jbeta primers. The assay was immunoSEQ multiplex PCR, and TCRdb's table has in-frame clones only and misses some. The sample lists roughly 80,000 clones, about 76% occurring once. Study outcomes and limitations: Relative to the approximately 680-donor mean, N-insertions were reportedly fewer in an Asian-associated ancestry cluster in a later analysis.

This receptor was identified in a male donor in good health and CMV-seropositive. Material for sequencing was PBMCs.

The CDR3 sequence is CASSPGQDYGYTF. The CDR3, as DNA: TGTGCCAGCTCCCCGGGACAGGACTATGGCTACACCTTC. The chain joins TRBV18 to TRBJ1-2; 8 bases map to TRBD1. Germline loops: CDR1 KGHSH, CDR2 LQKENI. This CDR3 region has 13 residues. V shed 6 bases and J 3 bases; nucleotides not matched to a gene: 3.